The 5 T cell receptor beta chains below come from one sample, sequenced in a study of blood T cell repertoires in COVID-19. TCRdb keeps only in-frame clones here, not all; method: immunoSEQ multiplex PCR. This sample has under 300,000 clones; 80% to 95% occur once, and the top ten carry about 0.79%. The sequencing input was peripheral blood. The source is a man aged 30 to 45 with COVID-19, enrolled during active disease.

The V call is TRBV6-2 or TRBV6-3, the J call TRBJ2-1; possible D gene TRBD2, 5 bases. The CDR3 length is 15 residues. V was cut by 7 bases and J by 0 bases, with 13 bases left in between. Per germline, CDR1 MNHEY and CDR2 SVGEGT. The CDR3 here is CASIPSGRSYNEQFF. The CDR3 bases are TGTGCCAGCATCCCGAGCGGCCGCTCCTACAATGAGCAGTTCTTC.

The CDR3 reads CASRVSETGVETQYF. Written as DNA, the CDR3 is TGTGCCAGTAGAGTTTCCGAGACAGGGGTCGAGACCCAGTACTTC. This rearrangement joins TRBV19 to TRBJ2-5; TRBD1 matches at 8 bases. The CDR3 runs 15 residues. From germline, CDR1 is LNHDA and CDR2 SQIVND (reference sequence). V dropped 6 bases and J dropped 5; count of bases not matched to a gene: 11.

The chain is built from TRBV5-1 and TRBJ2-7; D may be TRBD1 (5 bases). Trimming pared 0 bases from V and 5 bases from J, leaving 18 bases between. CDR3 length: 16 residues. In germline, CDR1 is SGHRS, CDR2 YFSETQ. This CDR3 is CASSLVLVSGAHEQYF. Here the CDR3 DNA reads TGCGCCAGCAGCTTGGTCTTAGTAAGTGGGGCCCACGAGCAGTACTTC.

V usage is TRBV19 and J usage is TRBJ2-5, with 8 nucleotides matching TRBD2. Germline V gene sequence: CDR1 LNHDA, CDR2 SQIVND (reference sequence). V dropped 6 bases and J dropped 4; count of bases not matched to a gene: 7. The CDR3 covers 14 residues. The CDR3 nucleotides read TGTGCCAGTAGCCCCCGGGGGGGCGGAGAGACCCAGTACTTC. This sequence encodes CASSPRGGGETQYF.

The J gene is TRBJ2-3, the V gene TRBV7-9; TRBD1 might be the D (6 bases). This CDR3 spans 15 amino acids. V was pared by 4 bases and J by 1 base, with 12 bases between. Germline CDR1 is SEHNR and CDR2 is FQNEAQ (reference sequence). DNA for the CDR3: TGTGCCAGCAGCTCCGGACAGATACGCACAGATACGCAGTATTTT. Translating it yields CASSSGQIRTDTQYF.